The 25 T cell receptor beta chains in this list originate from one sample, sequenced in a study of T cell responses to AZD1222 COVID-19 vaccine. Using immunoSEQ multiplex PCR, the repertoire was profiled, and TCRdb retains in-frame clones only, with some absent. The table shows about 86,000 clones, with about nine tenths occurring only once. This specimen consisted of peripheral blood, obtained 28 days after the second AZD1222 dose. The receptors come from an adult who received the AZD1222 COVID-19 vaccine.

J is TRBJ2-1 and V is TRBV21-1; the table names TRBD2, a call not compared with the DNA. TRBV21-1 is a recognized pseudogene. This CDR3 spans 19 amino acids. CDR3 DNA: TGTGCCAGCAGCAAAAGGACAGAGACTAGCCCCTACTCCTACAATGAGCAGTTCTTC. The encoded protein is CASSKRTETSPYSYNEQFF.

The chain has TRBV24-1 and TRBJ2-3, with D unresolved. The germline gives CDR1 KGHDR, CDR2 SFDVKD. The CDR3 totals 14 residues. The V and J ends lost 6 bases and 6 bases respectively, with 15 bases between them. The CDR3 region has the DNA TGTGCCACCAGTTCCCCCTCAGCTGTCGATACGCAGTATTTT. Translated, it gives CATSSPSAVDTQYF.

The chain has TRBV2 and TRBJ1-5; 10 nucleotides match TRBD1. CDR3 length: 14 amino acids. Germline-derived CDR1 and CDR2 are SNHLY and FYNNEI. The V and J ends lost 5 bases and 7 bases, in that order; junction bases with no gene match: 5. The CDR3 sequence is CASSLGQGVQPQHF. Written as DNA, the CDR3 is TGTGCCAGCAGTTTAGGACAGGGGGTACAGCCCCAGCATTTT.

CDR3: CASSFRLAGSDTQYF. The CDR3 DNA sequence: TGTGCCAGCAGCTTTAGACTAGCGGGATCAGATACGCAGTATTTT. V gene TRBV5-6 combines with J gene TRBJ2-3, with 11 bases matching TRBD2. Germline CDR1 and CDR2: SGHDT and YYEEEE. This CDR3 is built from 15 residues. The J segment lost 4 bases and the V segment lost 2 bases, leaving 3 bases of the junction unmatched.

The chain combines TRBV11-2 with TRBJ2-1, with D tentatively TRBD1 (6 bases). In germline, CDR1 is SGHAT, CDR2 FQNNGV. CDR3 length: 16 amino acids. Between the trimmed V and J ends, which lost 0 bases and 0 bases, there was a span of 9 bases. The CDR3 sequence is CASSLEGASSYNEQFF. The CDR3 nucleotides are TGTGCCAGCAGCTTAGAGGGGGCAAGCTCCTACAATGAGCAGTTCTTC.

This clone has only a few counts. CDR3 sequence (DNA): TGTGCCAGCAGCCATGGAAACATTCAGTACTTC. It yields the protein CASSHGNIQYF. The chain joins TRBV3-1 (or the pseudogene TRBV3-2) to TRBJ2-4, with D unresolved. The V end was cut by 3 bases, the J end by 6 bases, with 3 bases between. CDR1 and CDR2 from the germline V gene are LGHDT and YNNKEL (reference sequence). This CDR3 spans 11 amino acids.

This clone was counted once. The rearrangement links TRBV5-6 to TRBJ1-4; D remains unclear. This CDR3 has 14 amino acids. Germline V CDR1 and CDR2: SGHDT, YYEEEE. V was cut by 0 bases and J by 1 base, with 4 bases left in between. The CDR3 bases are TGTGCCAGCAGCTTGGGGATAACTAATGAAAAACTGTTTTTT. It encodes CASSLGITNEKLFF.

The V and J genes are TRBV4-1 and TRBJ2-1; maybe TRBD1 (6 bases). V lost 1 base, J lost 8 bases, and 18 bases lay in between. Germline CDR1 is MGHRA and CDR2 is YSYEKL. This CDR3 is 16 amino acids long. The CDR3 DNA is TGCGCCAGCAGCCAAGTAGACGCACAGGGCGTTGATGAGCAGTTCTTC. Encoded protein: CASSQVDAQGVDEQFF.

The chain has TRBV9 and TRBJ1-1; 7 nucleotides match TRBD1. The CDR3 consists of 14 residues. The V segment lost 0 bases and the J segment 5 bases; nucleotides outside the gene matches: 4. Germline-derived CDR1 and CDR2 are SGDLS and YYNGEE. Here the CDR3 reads CASSVGQGWTEAFF. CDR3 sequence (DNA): TGTGCCAGCAGCGTAGGACAGGGTTGGACTGAAGCTTTCTTT. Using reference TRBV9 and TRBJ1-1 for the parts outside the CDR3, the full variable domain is DSGVTQTPKHLITATGQRVTLRCSPRSGDLSVYWYQQSLDQGLQFLIQYYNGEERAKGNILERFSAQQFPDLHSELNLSSLELGDSALYFCASSVGQGWTEAFFGQGTRLTVV.

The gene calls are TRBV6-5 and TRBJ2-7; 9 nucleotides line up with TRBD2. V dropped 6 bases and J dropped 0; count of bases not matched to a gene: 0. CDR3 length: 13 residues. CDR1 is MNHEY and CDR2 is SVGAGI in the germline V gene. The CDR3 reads CASRTSGSYEQYF. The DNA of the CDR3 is TGTGCCAGCAGGACTAGCGGCTCCTACGAGCAGTACTTC.

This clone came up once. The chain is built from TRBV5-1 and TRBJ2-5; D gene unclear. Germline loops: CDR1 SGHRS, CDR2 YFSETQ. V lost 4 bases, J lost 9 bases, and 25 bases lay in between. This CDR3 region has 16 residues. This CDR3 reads CASSPWIGPRNTAQYF. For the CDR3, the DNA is TGCGCCAGCAGCCCCTGGATAGGTCCGAGGAATACGGCCCAGTACTTC.

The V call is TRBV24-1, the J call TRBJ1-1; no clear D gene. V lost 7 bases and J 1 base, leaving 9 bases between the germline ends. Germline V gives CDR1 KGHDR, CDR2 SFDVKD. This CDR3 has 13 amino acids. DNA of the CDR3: TGTGCCACCAGATCTATGGGGAACACTGAAGCTTTCTTT. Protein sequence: CATRSMGNTEAFF.

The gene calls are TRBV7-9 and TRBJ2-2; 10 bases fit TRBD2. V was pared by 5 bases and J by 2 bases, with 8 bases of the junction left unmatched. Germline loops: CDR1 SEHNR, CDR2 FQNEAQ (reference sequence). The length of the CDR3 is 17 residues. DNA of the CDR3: TGTGCCAGCAGCGATACTGGACTAGCGGATAACACCGGGGAGCTGTTTTTT. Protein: CASSDTGLADNTGELFF.

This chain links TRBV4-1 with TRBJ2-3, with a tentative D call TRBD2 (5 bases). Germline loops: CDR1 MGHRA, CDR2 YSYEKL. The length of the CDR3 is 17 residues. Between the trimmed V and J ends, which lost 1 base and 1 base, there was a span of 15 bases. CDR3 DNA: TGCGCCAGCAGCCAAGTCCCGGACTCACTACGCACAGATACGCAGTATTTT. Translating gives CASSQVPDSLRTDTQYF.

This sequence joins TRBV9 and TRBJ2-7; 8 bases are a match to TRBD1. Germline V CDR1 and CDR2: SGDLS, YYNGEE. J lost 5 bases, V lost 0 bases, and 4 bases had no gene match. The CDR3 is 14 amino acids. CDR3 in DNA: TGTGCCAGCAGCGTAGGGCAGGGGGCGGACGAGCAGTACTTC. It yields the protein CASSVGQGADEQYF. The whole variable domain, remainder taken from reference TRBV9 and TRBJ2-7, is DSGVTQTPKHLITATGQRVTLRCSPRSGDLSVYWYQQSLDQGLQFLIQYYNGEERAKGNILERFSAQQFPDLHSELNLSSLELGDSALYFCASSVGQGADEQYFGPGTRLTVT.

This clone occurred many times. CDR3 loop: CASSTSGSNEQFF. CDR3 nucleotides: TGTGCCAGCAGTACTAGCGGGAGCAATGAGCAGTTCTTC. This chain links TRBV6-4 with TRBJ2-1; TRBD2 aligns across 11 bases. CDR3 length: 13 amino acids. Per germline, CDR1 MRHNA and CDR2 SNTAGT. J lost 6 bases, V lost 5 bases, and 0 bases had no gene match.

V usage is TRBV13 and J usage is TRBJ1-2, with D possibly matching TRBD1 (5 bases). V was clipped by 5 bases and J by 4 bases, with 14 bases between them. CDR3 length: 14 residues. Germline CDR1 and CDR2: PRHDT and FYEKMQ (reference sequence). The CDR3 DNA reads TGTGCCAGCAGCCCCTTAGGGGTGAGCTATGGCTACACCTTC. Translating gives CASSPLGVSYGYTF. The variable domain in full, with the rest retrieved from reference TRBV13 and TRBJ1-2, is AAGVIQSPRHLIKEKRETATLKCYPIPRHDTVYWYQQGPGQDPQFLISFYEKMQSDKGSIPDRFSAQQFSDYHSELNMSSLELGDSALYFCASSPLGVSYGYTFGSGTRLTVV.

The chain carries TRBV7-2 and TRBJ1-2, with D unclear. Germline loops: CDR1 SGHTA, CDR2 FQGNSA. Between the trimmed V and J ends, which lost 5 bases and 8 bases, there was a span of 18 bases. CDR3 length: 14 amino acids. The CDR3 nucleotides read TGTGCCAGCAGCCCGACCTCGGGGAGAGGGGGCTACACCTTC. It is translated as CASSPTSGRGGYTF.

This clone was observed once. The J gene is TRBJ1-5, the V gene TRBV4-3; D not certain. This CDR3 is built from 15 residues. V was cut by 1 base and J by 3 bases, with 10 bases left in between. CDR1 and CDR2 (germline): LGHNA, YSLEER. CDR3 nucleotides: TGCGCCAGCAGCCAAGCGTTAGGGTTCAATCAGCCCCAGCATTTT. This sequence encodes CASSQALGFNQPQHF.

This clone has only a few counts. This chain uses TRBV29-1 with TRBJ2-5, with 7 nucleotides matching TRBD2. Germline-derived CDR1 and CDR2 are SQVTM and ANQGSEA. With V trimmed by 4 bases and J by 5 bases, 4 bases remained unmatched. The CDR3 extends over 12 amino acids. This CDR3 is CSVVVGGETQYF. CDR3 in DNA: TGCAGCGTTGTTGTGGGAGGGGAGACCCAGTACTTC.

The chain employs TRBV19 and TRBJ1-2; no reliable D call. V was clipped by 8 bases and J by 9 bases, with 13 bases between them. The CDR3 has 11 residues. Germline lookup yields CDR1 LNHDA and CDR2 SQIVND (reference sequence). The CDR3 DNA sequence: TGTGCCAGTTATGAGGACTTAAGCTACACCTTC. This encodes CASYEDLSYTF.

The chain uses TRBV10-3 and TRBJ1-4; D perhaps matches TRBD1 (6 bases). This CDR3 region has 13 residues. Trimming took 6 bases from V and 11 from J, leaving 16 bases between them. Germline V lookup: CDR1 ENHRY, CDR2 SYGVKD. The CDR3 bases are TGTGCCATCAGCCCGACCGAGGGGGGGAAACTGTTTTTT. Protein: CAISPTEGGKLFF.

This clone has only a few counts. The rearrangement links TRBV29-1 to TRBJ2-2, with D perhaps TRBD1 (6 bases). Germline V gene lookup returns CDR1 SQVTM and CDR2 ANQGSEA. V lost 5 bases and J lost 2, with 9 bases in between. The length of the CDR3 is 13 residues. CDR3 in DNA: TGCAGCGTTTGGACAGTAAACACCGGGGAGCTGTTTTTT. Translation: CSVWTVNTGELFF.

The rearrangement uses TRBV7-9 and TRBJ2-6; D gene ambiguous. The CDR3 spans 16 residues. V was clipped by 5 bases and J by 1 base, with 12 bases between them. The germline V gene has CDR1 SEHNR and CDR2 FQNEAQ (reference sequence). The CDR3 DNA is TGTGCCAGCAGCGCACGGACCGGATCTGGGGCCAACGTCCTGACTTTC. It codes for CASSARTGSGANVLTF.

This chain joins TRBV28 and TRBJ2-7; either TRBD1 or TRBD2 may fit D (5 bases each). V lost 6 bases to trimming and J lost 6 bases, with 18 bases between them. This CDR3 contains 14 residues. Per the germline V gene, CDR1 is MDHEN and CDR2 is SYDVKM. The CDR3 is CASSQGTGTVEQYF. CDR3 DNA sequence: TGTGCCAGCAGCCAAGGGACCGGGACCGTCGAGCAGTACTTC.